A single sample is the source of the 20 T cell receptor beta chains below, sequenced in a study of T cells after yellow fever vaccination. In TCRdb, the 5' RACE reads were re-called with MiXCR into one record per CDR3 protein. The repertoire includes over 100,000 distinct CDR3 sequences, 8% to 9.5% of them detected once, and roughly 25% sits in the top ten. This sample comprised CD8+ T cells sorted from PBMCs, obtained 45 days after the yellow fever booster vaccination. Source of these receptors: a man aged 30 to 39 who received the YFV17D yellow fever vaccine.

The chain recombines TRBV9 with TRBJ1-1; the D is unclear. The CDR3 covers 16 residues. The germline V and J ends were trimmed by 5 bases and 0 bases, with 17 bases remaining between them. From germline, CDR1 is SGDLS and CDR2 YYNGEE. CDR3 sequence reads: CASSLGREALNTEAFF. In nucleotides, the CDR3 is TGTGCCAGCAGTTTAGGGAGGGAGGCGTTGAACACTGAAGCTTTCTTT.

This clonotype was picked up many times. This chain uses TRBV20-1 with TRBJ2-7, with a possible D match to TRBD1 (5 bases). Trimming took off 1 base at V and 3 bases at J, with 10 bases between the two ends. CDR3 length: 13 amino acids. Germline V CDR1 and CDR2: DFQATT, SNEGSKA (reference sequence). In nucleotides, the CDR3 is TGCAGTGCTAGAGTAGGGGTAGTCTACGAGCAGTACTTC. It codes for CSARVGVVYEQYF.

This clonotype was counted many times. V gene TRBV20-1 combines with J gene TRBJ2-7; the D is unclear. The V end was cut by 3 bases, the J end by 1 base, with 4 bases between. The CDR3 totals 11 residues. Germline assignment: CDR1 DFQATT and CDR2 SNEGSKA (reference sequence). CDR3 loop: CSASGSYEQYF. DNA of the CDR3: TGCAGTGCTAGCGGATCCTACGAGCAGTACTTC.

This chain joins TRBV6-5 and TRBJ1-4; D not certain. Trimming cost V 4 bases and J 0 bases, with 12 bases left between them. Germline V gene sequence: CDR1 MNHEY, CDR2 SVGAGI. The CDR3 has 16 amino acids. The CDR3 nucleotides read TGTGCCAGCAGTTTTATCCTCACCGCAACTAATGAAAAACTGTTTTTT. Its translation: CASSFILTATNEKLFF.

This clonotype was counted at least ten times. The genes are TRBV28 and TRBJ2-1; 8 bases match TRBD2. There are 13 residues in the CDR3. Per germline, CDR1 MDHEN and CDR2 SYDVKM. Germline trimming cut 6 bases from V and 8 bases from J; bases unmatched to any gene: 6. CDR3 coding DNA: TGTGCCAGCAGGAAGCCTAGCGGGTATGAGCAGTTCTTC. It specifies CASRKPSGYEQFF.

This clonotype was seen a few times. The rearrangement links TRBV7-7 to TRBJ2-5; either TRBD1 or TRBD2 may fit D (5 bases each). Trimming took 6 bases from V and 2 from J, leaving 13 bases between them. The CDR3 runs 14 residues. CDR1 and CDR2 (germline): SSHAT, FNYEAQ (reference sequence). CDR3 nucleotide sequence: TGTGCCAGCAGTCTGGGTTGGGGGCAAGAGACCCAGTACTTC. Translation gives CASSLGWGQETQYF.

This clonotype was detected many times. The chain combines TRBV10-3 with TRBJ2-7, with 10 bases lining up with TRBD2. Germline V gene sequence: CDR1 ENHRY, CDR2 SYGVKD. J lost 1 base, V lost 9 bases, and 6 bases had no gene match. This CDR3 spans 14 amino acids. The chain's CDR3 is CAILTSGPSYEQYF. The CDR3 nucleotides are TGTGCCATTCTGACTAGCGGGCCTTCCTACGAGCAGTACTTC.

At least ten counts were recorded for this clonotype. The chain links TRBV29-1 to TRBJ2-7, with 10 bases that match TRBD1. J was trimmed by 4 bases and V by 7 bases; bases with no gene match: 7. The length of the CDR3 is 13 residues. Germline V lookup: CDR1 SQVTM, CDR2 ANQGSEA. CDR3 in DNA: TGCAGCGCCCGGACAGGGGGGGGATACGAGCAGTACTTC. Amino acid sequence: CSARTGGGYEQYF.

This clonotype was recorded at least ten times. This chain links TRBV29-1 with TRBJ2-3, with no clear D. CDR3 length equals 10 residues. V was cut by 5 bases and J by 5 bases, with 5 bases left in between. From germline, CDR1 is SQVTM and CDR2 ANQGSEA. CDR3 region: CSVPLDTQYF. As DNA, the CDR3 is TGCAGCGTTCCGCTAGATACGCAGTATTTT.

Only one count was recorded for this clonotype. The chain uses TRBV6-5 and TRBJ1-5; TRBD1 aligns across 7 bases. Unmatched junction bases numbered 6, after V lost 0 bases and J lost 7 bases. CDR3 length: 15 residues. From germline, CDR1 is MNHEY and CDR2 SVGAGI. CDR3 sequence: CASSYSAGGGQPQHF. The CDR3 DNA follows: TGTGCCAGCAGTTACTCGGCAGGGGGGGGCCAGCCCCAGCATTTT.

In this sample, this clonotype turned up many times. The chain combines TRBV7-9 with TRBJ1-1; the D gene is possibly TRBD1 (6 bases). Germline V CDR1 and CDR2: SEHNR, FQNEAQ (reference sequence). The CDR3 is 16 amino acids. With 3 bases removed from V and 3 bases from J, the gap between germline ends came to 17 bases. CDR3 sequence reads: CASSFPPDRAYTEAFF. The CDR3 coding sequence is TGTGCCAGCAGCTTTCCCCCGGACAGAGCTTACACTGAAGCTTTCTTT.

This clonotype was counted ten times or more. This chain links TRBV7-8 with TRBJ2-2; possible D gene TRBD2, 5 bases. The V end lost 1 base, the J end lost 0 bases, and 18 bases lay between the germline ends. Looked up from germline, CDR1 is SGHVS and CDR2 is FQNEAQ. This CDR3 is built from 19 residues. The CDR3 DNA is TGTGCCAGCAGCTTAGTTAGAGCGGCAAAATTAACGAACACCGGGGAGCTGTTTTTT. As protein: CASSLVRAAKLTNTGELFF.

The CDR3 loop reads CASRENYNEQFF. In nucleotides, the CDR3 is TGTGCCAGCAGAGAAAACTACAATGAGCAGTTCTTC. The chain has TRBV2 and TRBJ2-1; D is uncertain. Per germline, CDR1 SNHLY and CDR2 FYNNEI. The V gene lost 6 bases and the J gene lost 3 bases, with 6 bases spanning the gap. CDR3 size: 12 residues.

This clonotype was counted at least ten times. This chain uses TRBV20-1 with TRBJ2-7, with 8 bases aligning to TRBD2. Trimming took 4 bases from V and 4 from J; bases not matched to a gene: 12. The CDR3 contains 15 residues. Germline V gives CDR1 DFQATT, CDR2 SNEGSKA (reference sequence). CDR3 in DNA: TGCAGTGCTACGCATCAAGGACTAGCCGATTACGAGCAGTACTTC. This encodes CSATHQGLADYEQYF.

This clonotype was counted only a few times. The CDR3 coding sequence is TGCAGTGCTAGAGTAGTTGAGGGTTTTGATGCGGGCGAGACCCAGTACTTC. It is translated as CSARVVEGFDAGETQYF. This sequence joins TRBV20-1 and TRBJ2-5, with a weak D call TRBD2 (5 bases). The CDR3 runs to 17 residues. With 1 base removed from V and 5 bases from J, the gap between germline ends came to 23 bases. Germline assignment: CDR1 DFQATT and CDR2 SNEGSKA (reference sequence).

As concerns this clonotype: A much bigger clone sits one base away, suggesting this may be a read error. This chain links TRBV5-1 with TRBJ2-7, with D possibly being TRBD2 (5 bases). CDR1 is SGHRS and CDR2 is YFSETQ in the germline V gene. This CDR3 spans 14 amino acids. Deletions cut 3 bases from V and 4 bases from J, with 14 bases between. CDR3 sequence reads: CASSWSGVDYEQYF. The CDR3 DNA reads as TGCGCCAGCAGCTGGTCCGGGGTCGATTACGAGCAGTACTTC.

The table lists this clonotype with a few counts. The chain uses TRBV7-9 and TRBJ2-3; weak D call: TRBD1 (5 bases). Germline V gene lookup returns CDR1 SEHNR and CDR2 FQNEAQ (reference sequence). The CDR3 is 16 amino acids. V gave up 8 bases and J gave up 3 bases, with 21 bases separating them. The CDR3 coding sequence is TGTGCCAGCCTTCCCACGCCAGACAGCTATACAGATACGCAGTATTTT. Translation gives CASLPTPDSYTDTQYF.

This clonotype has ten or more counts. The chain joins TRBV7-9 to TRBJ2-1, with 10 bases that match TRBD2. The CDR3 is 16 residues long. The V segment lost 0 bases and the J segment 10 bases; nucleotides outside the gene matches: 9. Germline assignment: CDR1 SEHNR and CDR2 FQNEAQ (reference sequence). The CDR3 region has the DNA TGTGCCAGCAGCTTAGCGCTGGGACTAGCGCTTCGGGAGCAGTTCTTC. It specifies CASSLALGLALREQFF.

This clonotype came up many times. This chain connects TRBV29-1 to TRBJ2-5, with 8 nucleotides matching TRBD2. Unmatched junction bases numbered 9, after V lost 3 bases and J lost 0 bases. The CDR3 has 16 amino acids. Per germline, CDR1 SQVTM and CDR2 ANQGSEA. The DNA for the CDR3 is TGCAGCGTTGAGTTTCTCGCGGGAGGCTACCAAGAGACCCAGTACTTC. This gives the protein CSVEFLAGGYQETQYF.

This clonotype was detected ten times or more. This chain uses TRBV7-9 with TRBJ1-5; 8 bases match TRBD1. This CDR3 has 16 amino acids. Germline CDR1 reads SEHNR; CDR2 reads FQNEAQ (reference sequence). The trim removed 4 bases at V and 0 bases at J, leaving 5 bases unmatched. CDR3 sequence reads: CASSSNRGDSNQPQHF. The CDR3 DNA reads TGTGCCAGCAGCTCGAACAGGGGGGATAGCAATCAGCCCCAGCATTTT.